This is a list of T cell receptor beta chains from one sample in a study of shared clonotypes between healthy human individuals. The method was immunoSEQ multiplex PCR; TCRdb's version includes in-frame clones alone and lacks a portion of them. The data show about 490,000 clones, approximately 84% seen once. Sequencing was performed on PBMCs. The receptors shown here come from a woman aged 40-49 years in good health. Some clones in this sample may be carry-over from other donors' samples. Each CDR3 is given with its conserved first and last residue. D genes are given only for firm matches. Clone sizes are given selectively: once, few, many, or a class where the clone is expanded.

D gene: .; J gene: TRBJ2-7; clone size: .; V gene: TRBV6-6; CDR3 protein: CASSFALYGEQYF; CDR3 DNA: TGTGCCAGCAGCTTCGCACTCTATGGCGAGCAGTACTTC
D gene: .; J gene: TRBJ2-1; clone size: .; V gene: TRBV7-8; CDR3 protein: CASSLGWITSPKVGEQFF; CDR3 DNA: TGTGCCAGCAGCTTAGGGTGGATTACTAGCCCAAAGGTCGGTGAGCAGTTCTTC
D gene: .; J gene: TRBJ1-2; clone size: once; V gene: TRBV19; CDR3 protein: CASTPYGWGAGDYGYTF; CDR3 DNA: TGTGCCAGTACTCCTTACGGCTGGGGGGCCGGGGACTATGGCTACACCTTC
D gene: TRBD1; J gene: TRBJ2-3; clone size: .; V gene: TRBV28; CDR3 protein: CASTSGDRGSVTQYF; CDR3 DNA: TGTGCCAGCACTTCCGGGGACAGGGGATCAGTAACGCAGTATTTT
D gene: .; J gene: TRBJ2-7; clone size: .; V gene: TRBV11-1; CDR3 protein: CASSKGYSYEQYF; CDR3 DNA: TGTGCCAGCAGCAAAGGATACTCCTACGAGCAGTACTTC
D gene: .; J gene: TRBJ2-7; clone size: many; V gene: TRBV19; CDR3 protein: CASSMGTVYEQYF; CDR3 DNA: TGTGCCAGTAGTATGGGGACGGTCTACGAGCAGTACTTC
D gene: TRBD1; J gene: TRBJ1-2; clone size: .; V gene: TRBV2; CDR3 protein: CASRGGQGREYGYTF; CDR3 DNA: TGTGCCAGCAGGGGTGGACAGGGACGTGAATATGGCTACACCTTC
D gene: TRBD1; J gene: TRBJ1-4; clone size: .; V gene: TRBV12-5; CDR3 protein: CASGSQGTNEKLFF; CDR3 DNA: TGTGCTAGTGGGTCACAGGGGACTAATGAAAAACTGTTTTTT
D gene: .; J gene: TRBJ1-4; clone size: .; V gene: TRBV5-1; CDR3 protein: CASSKEGGEKLFF; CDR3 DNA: TGCGCCAGCAGCAAGGAGGGGGGTGAAAAACTGTTTTTT
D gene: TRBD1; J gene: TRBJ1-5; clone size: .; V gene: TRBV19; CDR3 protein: CASSRGQGRGGNQPQHF; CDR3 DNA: TGTGCCAGTAGTAGGGGACAGGGAAGGGGTGGCAATCAGCCCCAGCATTTT
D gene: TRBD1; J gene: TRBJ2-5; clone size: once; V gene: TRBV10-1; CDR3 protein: CASSDYRGRRETQYF; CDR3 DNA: TGCGCCAGCAGTGACTACAGGGGCCGCCGAGAGACCCAGTACTTC
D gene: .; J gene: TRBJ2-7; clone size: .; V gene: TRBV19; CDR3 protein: CASSLGVPDSYEQYF; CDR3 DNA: TGTGCCAGTAGTCTTGGGGTCCCCGATTCCTACGAGCAGTACTTC
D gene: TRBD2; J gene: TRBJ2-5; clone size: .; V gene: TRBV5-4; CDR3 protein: CASSLGASGRGWETQYF; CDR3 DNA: TGTGCCAGCAGCTTGGGGGCTAGCGGGAGGGGATGGGAGACCCAGTACTTC
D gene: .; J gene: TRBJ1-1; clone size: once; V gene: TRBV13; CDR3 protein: CASSLGGVGGITEAFF; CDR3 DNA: TGTGCCAGCAGCTTAGGAGGAGTGGGGGGCATCACTGAAGCTTTCTTT
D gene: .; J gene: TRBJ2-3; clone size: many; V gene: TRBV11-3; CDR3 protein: CASSQSPLRAADTQYF; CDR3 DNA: TGTGCCAGCAGCCAAAGCCCTCTGCGGGCGGCAGATACGCAGTATTTT
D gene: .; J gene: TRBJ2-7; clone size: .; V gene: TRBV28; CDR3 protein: CASSRGSSYEQYF; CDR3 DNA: TGTGCCAGCTCGAGGGGCAGCTCCTACGAGCAGTACTTC
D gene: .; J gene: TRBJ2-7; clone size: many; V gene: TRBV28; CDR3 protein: CASSLDTAAYEQYF; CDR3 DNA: TGTGCCAGCAGTTTAGACACGGCTGCCTACGAGCAGTACTTC
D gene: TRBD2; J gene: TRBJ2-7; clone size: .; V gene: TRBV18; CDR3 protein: CASSIGAGGEQYF; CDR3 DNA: TGTGCCAGCTCAATCGGAGCGGGAGGCGAGCAGTACTTC
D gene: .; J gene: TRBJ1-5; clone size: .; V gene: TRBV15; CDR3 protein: CATSRVNQPQHF; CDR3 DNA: TGTGCCACCAGCAGAGTAAACCAGCCCCAGCATTTT
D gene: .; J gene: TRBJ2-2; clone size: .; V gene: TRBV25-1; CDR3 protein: CASSERGRASGPTGELFF; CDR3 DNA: TGTGCCAGCAGTGAACGGGGGCGGGCTAGCGGTCCTACCGGGGAGCTGTTTTTT
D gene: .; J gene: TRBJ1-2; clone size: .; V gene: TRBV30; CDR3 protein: CAWSVSRAHGYTF; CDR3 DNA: TGTGCCTGGAGTGTATCTCGCGCCCATGGCTACACCTTC
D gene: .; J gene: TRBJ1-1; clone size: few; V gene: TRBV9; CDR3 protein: CASSESGGTEAFF; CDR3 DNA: TGTGCCAGCAGCGAAAGCGGGGGGACTGAAGCTTTCTTT
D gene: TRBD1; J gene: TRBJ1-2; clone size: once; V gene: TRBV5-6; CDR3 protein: CASSSPTGNYGYTF; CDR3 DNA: TGTGCCAGCAGCTCCCCGACAGGGAACTATGGCTACACCTTC
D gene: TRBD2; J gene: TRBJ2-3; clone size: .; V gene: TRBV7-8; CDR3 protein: CASSLRAGVGTDTQYF; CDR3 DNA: TGTGCCAGCAGCTTAAGGGCGGGAGTAGGAACAGATACGCAGTATTTT
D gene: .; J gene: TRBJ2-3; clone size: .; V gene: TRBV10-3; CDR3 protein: CAISESQITDTQYF; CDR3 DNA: TGTGCCATCAGTGAGTCCCAGATCACAGATACGCAGTATTTT
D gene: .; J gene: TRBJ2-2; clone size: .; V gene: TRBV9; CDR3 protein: CASSVAAGGPQTGELFF; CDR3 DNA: TGTGCCAGCAGCGTAGCCGCCGGAGGTCCCCAAACTGGGGAGCTGTTTTTT
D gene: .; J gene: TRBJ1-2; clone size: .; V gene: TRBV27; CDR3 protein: CASSSARGLYYGYTF; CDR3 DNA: TGTGCCAGCAGTTCCGCCAGGGGCCTGTACTATGGCTACACCTTC
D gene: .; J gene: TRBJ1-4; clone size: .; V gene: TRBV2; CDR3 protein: CASSGGYELFF; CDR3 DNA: TGTGCCAGCAGTGGGGGGTACGAACTGTTTTTT
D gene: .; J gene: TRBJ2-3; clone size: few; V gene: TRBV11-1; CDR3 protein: CASTPQGPEDTQYF; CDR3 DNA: TGTGCCAGCACCCCGCAGGGACCTGAAGATACGCAGTATTTT
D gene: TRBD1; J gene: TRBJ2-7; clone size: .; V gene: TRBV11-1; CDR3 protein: CASSLGTGLGYEQYF; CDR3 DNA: TGTGCCAGCAGCTTAGGGACAGGACTCGGCTACGAGCAGTACTTC
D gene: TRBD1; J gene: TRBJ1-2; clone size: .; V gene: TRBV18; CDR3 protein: CASSPRGQGAGYTF; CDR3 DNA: TGTGCCAGCTCACCACGAGGACAGGGGGCGGGCTACACCTTC
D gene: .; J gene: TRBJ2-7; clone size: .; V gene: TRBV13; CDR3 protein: CASSPSTIPAPSDF; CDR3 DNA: TGTGCCAGCAGCCCCTCGACAATCCCGGCCCCTTCCGACTTC
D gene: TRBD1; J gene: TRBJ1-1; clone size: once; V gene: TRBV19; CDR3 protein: CASSIGQGGTEAFF; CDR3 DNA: TGTGCCAGTAGTATAGGACAGGGGGGGACTGAAGCTTTCTTT
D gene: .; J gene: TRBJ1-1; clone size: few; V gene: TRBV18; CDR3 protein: CASSPGRGENTEAFF; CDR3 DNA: TGTGCCAGCTCACCAGGCAGGGGCGAGAACACTGAAGCTTTCTTT
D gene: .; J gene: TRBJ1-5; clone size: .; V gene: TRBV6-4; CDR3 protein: CASTPGEGGSNQPQHF; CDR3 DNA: TGTGCCAGCACCCCCGGGGAGGGCGGGAGCAATCAGCCCCAGCATTTT
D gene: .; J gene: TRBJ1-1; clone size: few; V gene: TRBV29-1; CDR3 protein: CSVEVVSTEAFF; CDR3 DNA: TGCAGCGTTGAAGTGGTTTCTACTGAAGCTTTCTTT
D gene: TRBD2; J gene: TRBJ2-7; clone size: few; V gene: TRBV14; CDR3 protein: CASSRPGLAMEQYF; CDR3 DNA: TGTGCCAGCAGCCGACCGGGACTAGCAATGGAGCAGTACTTC
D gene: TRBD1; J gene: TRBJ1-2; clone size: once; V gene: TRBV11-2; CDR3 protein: CASSPFTSGQGTF; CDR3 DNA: TGTGCCAGCAGCCCGTTCACCTCAGGACAGGGCACCTTC
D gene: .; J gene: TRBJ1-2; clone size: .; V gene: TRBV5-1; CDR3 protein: CASSRTDPRGYTF; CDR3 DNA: TGCGCCAGCAGCAGGACGGACCCCCGAGGCTACACCTTC
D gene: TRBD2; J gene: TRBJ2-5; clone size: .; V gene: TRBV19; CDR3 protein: CASRILASAETQYF; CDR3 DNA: TGTGCCAGTAGGATACTAGCGTCGGCGGAGACCCAGTACTTC
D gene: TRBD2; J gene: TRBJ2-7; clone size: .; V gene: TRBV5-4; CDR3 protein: CASSLPSGSSYEQYF; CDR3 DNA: TGTGCCAGCAGTCTCCCTAGCGGATCTTCCTACGAGCAGTACTTC
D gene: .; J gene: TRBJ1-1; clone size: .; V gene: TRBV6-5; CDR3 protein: CASTLSGGTEAFF; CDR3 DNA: TGTGCCAGCACCCTTTCGGGGGGCACTGAAGCTTTCTTT
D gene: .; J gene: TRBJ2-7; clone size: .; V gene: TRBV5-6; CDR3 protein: CASSLRTIRPSYEQYF; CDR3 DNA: TGTGCCAGCAGCTTGCGGACAATCAGACCTTCCTACGAGCAGTACTTC
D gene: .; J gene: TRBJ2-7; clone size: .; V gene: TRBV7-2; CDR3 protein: CASSSDRTPSYEQYF; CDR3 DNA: TGTGCCAGCAGCTCCGACAGGACCCCTTCCTACGAGCAGTACTTC
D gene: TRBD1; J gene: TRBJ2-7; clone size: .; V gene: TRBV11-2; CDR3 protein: CASSLDYRGRTYEQYF; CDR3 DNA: TGTGCCAGCAGCTTAGACTACAGGGGAAGAACCTACGAGCAGTACTTC
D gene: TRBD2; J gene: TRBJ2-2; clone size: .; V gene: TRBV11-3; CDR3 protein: CASSLMRLAGAPTGELFF; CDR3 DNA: TGTGCCAGCAGCTTAATGAGACTAGCGGGAGCACCAACCGGGGAGCTGTTTTTT
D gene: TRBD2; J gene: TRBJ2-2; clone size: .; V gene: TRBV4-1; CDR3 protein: CASSQAGTSVTGELFF; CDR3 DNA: TGCGCCAGCAGCCAAGCCGGGACTAGCGTAACCGGGGAGCTGTTTTTT
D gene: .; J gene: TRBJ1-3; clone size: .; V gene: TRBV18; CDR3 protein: CASSPWLSGNTIYF; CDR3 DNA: TGTGCCAGCTCACCATGGCTCTCTGGAAACACCATATATTTT
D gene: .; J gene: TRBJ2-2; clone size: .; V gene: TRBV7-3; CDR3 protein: CASSLSRTGELFF; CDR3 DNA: TGTGCCAGCAGCTTATCAAGGACCGGGGAGCTGTTTTTT
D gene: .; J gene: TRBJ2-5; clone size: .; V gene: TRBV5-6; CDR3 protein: CASRSVRRGQTSEAQYF; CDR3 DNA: TGTGCCAGCAGATCGGTTAGGAGAGGACAGACCTCAGAAGCCCAGTACTTC
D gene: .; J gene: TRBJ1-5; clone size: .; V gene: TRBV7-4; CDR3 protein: CASSSYRRAQGRNQPQHF; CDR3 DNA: TGTGCCAGCAGCTCTTACCGACGGGCTCAGGGGAGAAATCAGCCCCAGCATTTT
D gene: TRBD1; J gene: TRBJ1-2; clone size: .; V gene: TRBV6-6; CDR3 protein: CASSRGQYYGYTF; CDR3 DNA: TGTGCCAGCAGCCGGGGACAGTACTATGGCTACACCTTC
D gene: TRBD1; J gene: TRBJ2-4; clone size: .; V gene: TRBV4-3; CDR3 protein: CASSQVYSGQPGNIQYF; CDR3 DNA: TGCGCCAGCAGCCAAGTTTATTCGGGACAGCCAGGAAACATTCAGTACTTC
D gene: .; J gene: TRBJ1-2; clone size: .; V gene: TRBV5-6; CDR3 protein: CASSSLGTLGGGYTF; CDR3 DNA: TGTGCCAGCAGCTCCCTCGGGACCCTCGGAGGCGGCTACACCTTC
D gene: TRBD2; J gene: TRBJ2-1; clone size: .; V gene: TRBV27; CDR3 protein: CASSLGTSGRAEQFF; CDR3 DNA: TGTGCCAGCAGTTTGGGGACTAGCGGGAGGGCCGAGCAGTTCTTC
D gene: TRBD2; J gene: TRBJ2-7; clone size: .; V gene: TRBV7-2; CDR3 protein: CASSPSRAGGKQYF; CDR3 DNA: TGTGCCAGCAGCCCCAGTAGGGCGGGAGGGAAGCAGTACTTC